The 17 T cell receptor beta chains given below trace back to one sample, sequenced in a study of shared clonotypes between healthy human individuals. The repertoire was sequenced with immunoSEQ multiplex PCR; TCRdb's copy has only in-frame clones and lacks some. The repertoire consists of roughly 590,000 clones, with about 95% occurring once and the leading ten covering 0.1% to 0.11%. Naive CD8 populations comprised CD45RO-negative cells positively selected for CCR7, excluding terminally differentiated effector memory CD45RA+ cells. The material sequenced was naive CD8+ T cells sorted from blood. The receptors come from a woman aged 25-40 years in good health.

The rearrangement uses TRBV25-1 and TRBJ2-7; 7 bases fit TRBD1. This CDR3 region has 14 residues. Trimming removed 2 bases from V and 2 bases from J; junction bases left unmatched: 3. Germline-derived CDR1 and CDR2 are MGHDK and SYGVNS. CDR3 sequence: CASSEEGTAYEQYF. The CDR3 DNA is TGTGCCAGCAGTGAAGAGGGGACAGCCTACGAGCAGTACTTC.

As DNA, the CDR3 is TGTGCCAGCAGTTTAGTGGGTAGAGCGTTTTACGAGCAGTACTTC. It encodes CASSLVGRAFYEQYF. J is TRBJ2-7 and V is TRBV27; D ambiguous. There are 15 residues in the CDR3. V was cut by 2 bases and J by 4 bases, with 15 bases left in between. CDR1 and CDR2 (germline): MNHEY, SMNVEV (reference sequence).

The chain carries TRBV7-8 and TRBJ2-7; D is perhaps TRBD1 (6 bases). The CDR3 has 13 amino acids. CDR1 is SGHVS and CDR2 is FQNEAQ in the germline V gene. The germline V and J ends were trimmed by 5 bases and 3 bases, with 11 bases remaining between them. CDR3 DNA sequence: TGTGCCAGCAGCCCCCGAGGGGGCTACGAGCAGTACTTC. Its protein is CASSPRGGYEQYF.

The chain is built from TRBV7-9 and TRBJ2-7; a weak D match, TRBD2 (5 bases). This CDR3 is 15 amino acids long. In germline, CDR1 is SEHNR, CDR2 FQNEAQ (reference sequence). V was trimmed by 6 bases and J by 2 bases, leaving 17 bases between them. In nucleotides, the CDR3 is TGTGCCAGCAGGGGGTTGGTGGGAGAAACCTACGAGCAGTACTTC. Its translation is CASRGLVGETYEQYF.

The chain joins TRBV10-3 to TRBJ2-1; 16 positions match TRBD2. Trimming took 4 bases from V and 2 from J; bases not matched to a gene: 11. Germline assignment: CDR1 ENHRY and CDR2 SYGVKD. This CDR3 contains 20 residues. CDR3 sequence: CAISGGLAGGPLATYNEQFF. The CDR3 DNA reads TGTGCCATCAGTGGGGGACTAGCGGGAGGGCCGTTAGCCACCTACAATGAGCAGTTCTTC.

This chain links TRBV25-1 with TRBJ2-3, with D possibly called TRBD1 or TRBD2 (5 bases each). CDR1 is MGHDK and CDR2 is SYGVNS in the germline V gene. V lost 2 bases, J lost 1 base, and 10 bases lay in between. The CDR3 is made up of 15 amino acids. CDR3 protein: CASSEGGWGTDTQYF. CDR3 bases: TGTGCCAGCAGTGAAGGGGGTTGGGGCACAGATACGCAGTATTTT.

The chain has TRBV29-1 and TRBJ1-1; D uncertain. There are 13 residues in the CDR3. In germline, CDR1 is SQVTM, CDR2 ANQGSEA. Trimming left V 6 bases short and J 0 bases short, with 11 bases between. DNA for the CDR3: TGCAGCGTCCCACAAACCATGAACACTGAAGCTTTCTTT. The encoded protein is CSVPQTMNTEAFF.

Of note for this clone: This sample includes further DNA sequences coding for the same CDR3. V gene TRBV5-6 combines with J gene TRBJ2-1; the D is unclear. V was shortened by 0 bases and J by 6 bases, with 4 bases between the two germline ends. The CDR3 length is 12 residues. The germline CDR1 and CDR2 sequences are SGHDT and YYEEEE. Here the CDR3 reads CASSLVSNEQFF. The CDR3 DNA follows: TGTGCCAGCAGCTTGGTGAGCAATGAGCAGTTCTTC. The variable domain in full, completed from reference TRBV5-6 and TRBJ2-1, reads DAGVTQSPTHLIKTRGQQVTLRCSPKSGHDTVSWYQQALGQGPQFIFQYYEEEERQRGNFPDRFSGHQFPNYSSELNVNALLLGDSALYLCASSLVSNEQFFGPGTRLTVL.

The V call is TRBV7-9, the J call TRBJ1-1; 7 nucleotides match TRBD1. From germline, CDR1 is SEHNR and CDR2 FQNEAQ (reference sequence). This CDR3 region has 15 residues. J lost 1 base, V lost 1 base, and 3 bases had no gene match. CDR3 bases: TGTGCCAGCAGCTTAGATGGGACAGCGAACACTGAAGCTTTCTTT. This translates into CASSLDGTANTEAFF.

This chain uses TRBV7-2 with TRBJ2-2; unclear D gene. V was shortened by 3 bases and J by 3 bases, with 11 bases between the two germline ends. CDR1 is SGHTA and CDR2 is FQGNSA in the germline V gene. This CDR3 comprises 15 residues. CDR3 amino acids: CASSFYRSHTGELFF. CDR3 sequence (DNA): TGTGCCAGCAGCTTCTATAGGTCTCACACCGGGGAGCTGTTTTTT. The full variable domain, completed using reference TRBV7-2 and TRBJ2-2, is GAGVSQSPSNKVTEKGKDVELRCDPISGHTALYWYRQSLGQGLEFLIYFQGNSAPDKSGLPSDRFSAERTGGSVSTLTIQRTQQEDSAVYLCASSFYRSHTGELFFGEGSRLTVL.

The chain is built from TRBV7-2 and TRBJ2-1; 12 bases match TRBD2. Germline loops: CDR1 SGHTA, CDR2 FQGNSA. There are 17 residues in the CDR3. V was clipped by 6 bases and J by 2 bases; unmatched bases: 8. Written as DNA, the CDR3 is TGTGCCAGCAGGGCAAAGGGACTAGCGGGCACCTACAATGAGCAGTTCTTC. Its protein is CASRAKGLAGTYNEQFF. Full variable domain (remainder filled in from reference TRBV7-2 and TRBJ2-1): GAGVSQSPSNKVTEKGKDVELRCDPISGHTALYWYRQSLGQGLEFLIYFQGNSAPDKSGLPSDRFSAERTGGSVSTLTIQRTQQEDSAVYLCASRAKGLAGTYNEQFFGPGTRLTVL.

The chain carries TRBV7-3 and TRBJ2-3; 10 bases align to TRBD2. This CDR3 region has 16 residues. Germline loops: CDR1 SGHTA, CDR2 FQGTGA. J was trimmed by 4 bases and V by 4 bases; bases with no gene match: 8. As DNA, the CDR3 is TGTGCCAGCAGCTCGATATCTAGCGGGAGCCCAGATACGCAGTATTTT. This encodes CASSSISSGSPDTQYF.

This chain connects TRBV6-1 to TRBJ2-5; D may be TRBD2 (6 bases). TRBJ2-7 explains the end of the DNA better; the J call may be wrong. This CDR3 contains 19 residues. Germline assignment: CDR1 MNHNS and CDR2 SASEGT. CDR3 DNA: TGTGCCAGCAGTGAAGCTTCGGGACTGACGTTCCCCGTTGGCTACGAGCAGTACTTC. Its protein product is CASSEASGLTFPVGYEQYF.

J is TRBJ2-7 and V is TRBV27; 7 nucleotides agree with TRBD1. CDR1 and CDR2 from the germline V gene are MNHEY and SMNVEV (reference sequence). The trim removed 4 bases at V and 3 bases at J, leaving 6 bases unmatched. The length of the CDR3 is 14 residues. CDR3 residues: CASSSRDRHYEQYF. CDR3 coding DNA: TGTGCCAGCAGTTCCCGGGACAGACACTACGAGCAGTACTTC.

The gene calls are TRBV28 and TRBJ2-7, with a weak D call TRBD2 (6 bases). V was pared by 5 bases and J by 2 bases, with 13 bases between. This CDR3 spans 14 amino acids. The V gene's germline CDR1 is MDHEN and CDR2 SYDVKM. CDR3 sequence reads: CASSPIAEPYEQYF. DNA of the CDR3: TGTGCCAGCAGTCCTATAGCGGAGCCCTACGAGCAGTACTTC. Filled out from reference TRBV28 and TRBJ2-7, the complete variable domain reads DVKVTQSSRYLVKRTGEKVFLECVQDMDHENMFWYRQDPGLGLRLIYFSYDVKMKEKGDIPEGYSVSREKKERFSLILESASTNQTSMYLCASSPIAEPYEQYFGPGTRLTVT.

The V call is TRBV5-8, the J call TRBJ1-2; possible D gene TRBD1, 5 bases. V was shortened by 4 bases and J by 4 bases, with 14 bases between the two germline ends. Looked up from germline, CDR1 is SGHTS and CDR2 is YDEGEE. The CDR3 spans 14 residues. CDR3 residues: CASSPGTGFYGYTF. CDR3 in DNA: TGTGCCAGCAGCCCTGGGACCGGGTTCTATGGCTACACCTTC. Complete variable domain (other parts from reference TRBV5-8 and TRBJ1-2): EAGVTQSPTHLIKTRGQQATLRCSPISGHTSVYWYQQALGLGLQFLLWYDEGEERNRGNFPPRFSGRQFPNYSSELNVNALELEDSALYLCASSPGTGFYGYTFGSGTRLTVV.

The chain combines TRBV19 with TRBJ2-1; TRBD2 is a possible D gene (5 bases). This CDR3 is built from 14 residues. Germline V CDR1 and CDR2: LNHDA, SQIVND (reference sequence). V was clipped by 3 bases and J by 7 bases, with 13 bases between them. CDR3 DNA: TGTGCCAGTAGTATGGGTGGGCCGGGGAATGAGCAGTTCTTC. Encoded protein: CASSMGGPGNEQFF.